Shown below are 7 T cell receptor beta chains from a single sample sequenced in a study of blood T cell repertoires in COVID-19. Clones were sequenced by immunoSEQ multiplex PCR, and TCRdb holds only the in-frame ones, with some missing. The table includes 300,000 to 400,000 clones, around nine tenths detected once. The source material was peripheral blood. The receptor source for this set is a woman aged 18-35 years who had recovered from COVID-19.

The rearrangement joins TRBV24-1 to TRBJ1-2, with TRBD1 matching 8 bases. CDR3 length: 15 residues. Germline V gives CDR1 KGHDR, CDR2 SFDVKD. Germline trimming cut 5 bases from V and 4 bases from J; bases unmatched to any gene: 8. The CDR3, as DNA: TGTGCCACCAGTGTTGGACAGGGCTCTACCTATGGCTACACCTTC. It encodes CATSVGQGSTYGYTF.

The V call is TRBV11-2, the J call TRBJ2-3; 9 bases are shared with TRBD1. From germline, CDR1 is SGHAT and CDR2 FQNNGV. This CDR3 comprises 16 residues. V was pared by 4 bases and J by 2 bases, with 7 bases of the junction left unmatched. This CDR3 is CASSWGQGGHTDTQYF. CDR3 nucleotide sequence: TGTGCCAGCAGCTGGGGACAGGGCGGTCACACAGATACGCAGTATTTT.

The CDR3 nucleotides read TGTGCCAGCAGTGGGGGCGCGAACACCGGGGAGCTGTTTTTT. Translating it yields CASSGGANTGELFF. The chain couples TRBV6-4 to TRBJ2-2; TRBD1 is a possible D gene (5 bases). There are 14 residues in the CDR3. Trimming removed 4 bases at V and 0 bases at J, with 6 bases between. Germline CDR1 and CDR2: MRHNA and SNTAGT.

The CDR3 region has the DNA TGTGCCAGCAGCTCGAGTGCACAGGGAGTACAAGAGACCCAGTACTTC. Translated, it gives CASSSSAQGVQETQYF. The rearrangement uses TRBV7-2 and TRBJ2-5; maybe TRBD1 (6 bases). The V end lost 4 bases, the J end lost 2 bases, and 17 bases lay between the germline ends. Germline CDR1 is SGHTA and CDR2 is FQGNSA. The length of the CDR3 is 16 residues.

V usage is TRBV27 and J usage is TRBJ2-1; D may be TRBD2 (6 bases). V was trimmed by 6 bases and J by 8 bases, leaving 17 bases between them. The CDR3 runs to 14 residues. Germline V gene lookup returns CDR1 MNHEY and CDR2 SMNVEV (reference sequence). The CDR3: CASSRTGSLHEQFF. DNA of the CDR3: TGTGCCAGCAGCCGAACCGGGAGTTTGCATGAGCAGTTCTTC.

The chain uses TRBV18 and TRBJ2-1; the match to TRBD1 covers 9 bases. The CDR3 consists of 16 residues. V lost 3 bases and J lost 2; bases outside the gene matches: 5. Germline CDR1 reads KGHSH; CDR2 reads LQKENI. The CDR3 coding sequence is TGTGCCAGCTCACCCCCGAGGGACAGGGCCTACAATGAGCAGTTCTTC. This translates into CASSPPRDRAYNEQFF.

The chain couples TRBV6-2 or TRBV6-3 to TRBJ2-7; 7 nucleotides align to TRBD1. The CDR3 totals 14 residues. Germline-derived CDR1 and CDR2 are MNHEY and SVGEGT. Trimming cost V 4 bases and J 7 bases; bases outside gene matches: 10. The CDR3: CASSLSQGVREQYV. The CDR3 coding sequence is TGTGCCAGCAGTTTAAGCCAGGGGGTGCGGGAGCAGTACGTC.